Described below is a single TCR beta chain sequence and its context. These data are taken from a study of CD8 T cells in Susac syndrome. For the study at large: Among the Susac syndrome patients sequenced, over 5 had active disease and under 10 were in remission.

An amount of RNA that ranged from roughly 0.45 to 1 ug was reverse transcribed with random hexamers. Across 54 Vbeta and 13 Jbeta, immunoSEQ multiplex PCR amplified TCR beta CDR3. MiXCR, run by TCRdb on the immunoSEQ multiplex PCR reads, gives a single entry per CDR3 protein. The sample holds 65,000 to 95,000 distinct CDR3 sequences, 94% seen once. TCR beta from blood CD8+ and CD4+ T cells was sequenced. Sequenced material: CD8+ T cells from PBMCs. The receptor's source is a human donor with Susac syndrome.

In DNA form, the CDR3 reads TGTGCCAGCAGCTGGTGGACAGGACGAAATGAAAAACTGTTTTTT. Residues: CASSWWTGRNEKLFF. The chain recombines TRBV7-8 with TRBJ1-4; 7 nucleotides align to TRBD1. From germline, CDR1 is SGHVS and CDR2 FQNEAQ. V shed 4 bases, J shed 5 bases, and the junction held 7 bases outside the gene matches. The CDR3 sequence is 15 residues long. Full variable domain (rest looked up from reference TRBV7-8 and TRBJ1-4): GAGVSQSPRYKVAKRGQDVALRCDPISGHVSLFWYQQALGQGPEFLTYFQNEAQLDKSGLPSDRFFAERPEGSVSTLKIQRTQQEDSAVYLCASSWWTGRNEKLFFGSGTQLSVL.